The clone carrying this T cell receptor (beta chain) was seen only once. The sample originates from a study of control samples from healthy donors and cancer patients. The CDR3 sequence is 16 residues long. Germline V gene lookup returns CDR1 MDHEN and CDR2 SYDVKM. Trimming cost V 11 bases and J 7 bases; bases outside gene matches: 17. Here immunoSEQ multiplex PCR was the method, and the copy in TCRdb shows in-frame clones only, minus some. The sample includes around 190,000 clones, more than 80% of them seen just once. Sequencing was done on a sample of blood. This chain links TRBV28 with TRBJ2-1; TRBD2 matches at 10 bases. The TCR was taken from a man younger than 45 in good health. CDR3 sequence (DNA): TGTGCCGGAAAGCGGGATAGCGGGAGGTTCTGGAATGAGCAGTTCTTC. It yields the protein CAGKRDSGRFWNEQFF.